Shown below are 2 T cell receptor beta chains from a single sample sequenced in a study of beta chain features in type 1 diabetes. The study, taken as a whole, reports: Shorter TCRB CDR3s, moderately but significantly so, were found in Type 1 diabetes patients in all four CD4+ subsets.

Every bit of the isolated RNA underwent reverse transcription, so sequencing read expressed TCRB transcripts. Clones were sequenced by immunoSEQ multiplex PCR, and TCRdb holds only the in-frame ones, with some missing. The sample has 250,000 to 350,000 clones; 14% are singletons. These receptors' antigens are unknown. Sequences were obtained from naive CD4+ T cells from blood. The receptor set was obtained from a man between 25 and 39 years old with type 1 diabetes.

The gene calls are TRBV15 and TRBJ2-7; 8 bases are shared with TRBD1. The CDR3 spans 19 residues. Germline V gene lookup returns CDR1 LNHNV and CDR2 YYDKDF (reference sequence). V was pared by 3 bases and J by 3 bases, with 19 bases of the junction left unmatched. CDR3 DNA sequence: TGTGCCACCAGCAGCAGGACCGGGACAGGTCCGAAGGCCGGCTACGAGCAGTACTTC. It yields the protein CATSSRTGTGPKAGYEQYF. Variable domain in full (rest from reference TRBV15 and TRBJ2-7): DAMVIQNPRYQVTQFGKPVTLSCSQTLNHNVMYWYQQKSSQAPKLLFHYYDKDFNNEADTPDNFQSRRPNTSFCFLDIRSPGLGDTAMYLCATSSRTGTGPKAGYEQYFGPGTRLTVT.

The chain links TRBV6-5 to TRBJ2-1; 11 bases map to TRBD2. Germline CDR1 reads MNHEY; CDR2 reads SVGAGI. With V trimmed by 6 bases and J by 4 bases, 5 bases remained unmatched. The CDR3 contains 15 residues. The CDR3 protein is CASSFSGRGYNEQFF. In DNA form, the CDR3 reads TGTGCCAGCAGCTTTAGCGGGAGGGGATACAATGAGCAGTTCTTC.